This T cell receptor (beta chain) was captured by sequencing in a study of beta chain features in type 1 diabetes (dated by TCRdb to 2016 to 2019). Background on the whole study: Mean age, gender distribution, total cell number and subset yield were not different between patients and healthy donors. Naive and central memory subsets were obtained from all 30 or so donors, but regulatory and stem cell-like memory subsets were isolated from only 8 patients and roughly eight healthy donors. Across all samples, about 110 million sorted cells were examined, and cell number per subset correlated strongly with RNA yield. The study compared TCRB repertoires of sorted circulating CD4+ T cell subsets between recently diagnosed type 1 diabetes patients and matched healthy donors.

With respect to this clone: Its antigen remains undetermined. The input lacks base qualities; no much larger clone sits a single base away.

For CDR1 and CDR2, the germline V gene (reference sequence) lists SGHKS and YYEKEE. V loses 0 bases at its end and J loses 6 bases; junction bases beyond the gene matches: 12. Spanning cysteine to phenylalanine, the CDR3 consists of 17 amino acids. The kept DNA is CDR3 alone, 51 bases in frame from the first base. Broader findings and caveats from the paper: A moderate but significant shortening of TCRB CDR3 length was observed in type 1 diabetes patients in all four CD4+ subsets. Sequencing cDNA rather than genomic DNA could over-represent highly expressing activated cells, although activation and CD3 levels did not differ between groups. Patients with type 1 diabetes made fewer insertions and deleted more nucleotides at VDJ recombination sites, implying thymic rearrangement abnormalities. PCR may preferentially amplify shorter templates, but because patient and control samples were amplified and corrected together, any resulting skew would affect both groups equally. HLA sub-analyses involved small numbers of individuals, so any influence of HLA type on TCRB rearrangement remained unresolved. Naive, central memory and regulatory TCRB repertoires appeared to be more similar among patients than among healthy donors.

The entire amount of isolated RNA was reverse transcribed using the High Capacity cDNA Reverse Transcription Kit, so the sequenced TCRB transcripts were expressed ones. Deep immunoSEQ sequencing was applied to naive, central memory and regulatory T cell samples, giving an average of around 4 million total reads per sample. Sorted cells were lysed in RLT buffer and RNA was extracted with DNase-treated RNeasy Micro or Mini kits, depending on cell number. To prevent cross-contamination, each cell subset was processed individually, whereas patient and healthy donor samples were processed jointly. TCRB sequences were amplified from cDNA with the immunoSEQ multiplex PCR, producing 87-bp fragments spanning the CDR3 region. The amplicons were sequenced using the Illumina HiSeq platform. Under the source paper's analysis protocol: PCR bias was corrected computationally using synthetic template baselines, and reads within Hamming distance 2 were collapsed, with unmergeable singletons discarded. Reads were aligned against IMGT so that V, D and J genes, CDR3 length and insertions or deletions at six rearrangement sites could be assigned. Within each subset, clonotype counts were normalized to the number of sorted cells before true diversity and Gini coefficients were calculated with the tcR R package. The overlap coefficient, calculated on TCRB nucleotide sequences, was used to measure repertoire sharing. As stored in TCRdb, this immuneACCESS dataset retains in-frame rearrangements with V and J assigned. A fraction of the clones does not appear; measured against another copy, unresolved V genes explain less than half of the discrepancy, and the remainder lacks a known reason. V, J and clone size derive from that table, while D and trimming were established from the DNA sequence. Within this sample are around 40,000 clones, with 66% of them counted one time only. Together, the top ten hold about 2% of the sample.

Each donor gave one peripheral blood draw, averaging approximately 110 mL, which was collected into heparinised tubes. Using a panel that included CD45RO, CCR7, CD25, CD127, CD95 and CD27, naive, central memory, regulatory and stem cell-like memory CD4+ T cells were sorted on a BD FACSAria II. All sorted populations exceeded 95% purity. PBMCs were isolated immediately by Lymphoprep density gradient centrifugation and stained directly without culture. To minimize batch effects, samples were stained and sorted in pairs, one healthy donor with one patient per experiment. This clonotype was sampled from a woman in her late teens or twenties with type 1 diabetes. The chain employs TRBV5-5 and TRBJ2-5; TRBD2 matches 9 bases in the middle. The material sequenced was Tregs from blood. In the paper's terms, the cell subset or site label means: regulatory CD4+ T cells. At the DNA level, the sequence is TGTGCCAGCAGCTTGGCCCTCGATAGCGGGAGTCGAAAGACCCAGTACTTC. Its protein reads: CASSLALDSGSRKTQYF.